The 29 T cell receptor beta chains reported below all come from one sample, sequenced in a study of post-analysis software for immune sequencing data. Their target antigens are unknown. Prepared libraries of TCR beta cDNA carried unique molecular identifiers. MiXCR was run by TCRdb on the PCR reads, yielding one entry per CDR3 protein. The table lists hundreds of thousands of distinct CDR3 sequences, approximately 30% of them singletons, with approximately 0.55% in the top ten. Study results and caveats: Five or six TRBV segments, TRBV5-6, TRBV5-1 and TRBV20-1 among them, were found more frequent in patients than controls.

Sequenced: blood. These receptors were collected from a girl aged 5-17 years with multiple sclerosis.

V is TRBV7-2 and J is TRBJ2-7; TRBD1 aligns across 9 bases. The J call may be in error: the DNA end matches TRBJ2-5 better. The CDR3 is 16 amino acids. CDR1 SGHTA and CDR2 FQGNSA come from the germline V gene. Written as DNA, the CDR3 is TGTGCCAGCAGCCCATATACAGGGGGCTTCGGCGAGACCCAGTACTTC. This gives the protein CASSPYTGGFGETQYF.

This clonotype occurred a few times. This chain connects TRBV4-3 to TRBJ2-1; 10 bases align to TRBD2. After removal of 0 bases from V and 10 bases from J, the junction contained 15 bases not matched to a gene. Germline CDR1 reads LGHNA; CDR2 reads YSLEER. This CDR3 is built from 18 residues. This CDR3 reads CASSQDTVAGGIEDEQFF. The CDR3 DNA reads as TGCGCCAGCAGCCAAGACACGGTAGCGGGAGGAATTGAGGACGAGCAGTTCTTC.

This clonotype has at least ten counts. The CDR3 sequence: CASSTPGGFWGYTF. In DNA form, the CDR3 reads TGTGCCAGCAGCACCCCAGGAGGGTTCTGGGGCTACACCTTC. The rearrangement joins TRBV7-2 to TRBJ1-2; unclear D gene. Trimming removed 5 bases from V and 8 bases from J, with 18 bases in between. CDR1 is SGHTA and CDR2 is FQGNSA in the germline V gene. The CDR3 is 14 amino acids.

V usage is TRBV20-1 and J usage is TRBJ1-5; D remains unclear. Germline CDR1 reads DFQATT; CDR2 reads SNEGSKA (reference sequence). V lost 3 bases and J 7 bases, leaving 13 bases between the germline ends. The CDR3 consists of 13 residues. The CDR3 sequence is CSASFSVDQPQHF. As DNA, the CDR3 is TGCAGTGCTAGTTTCTCTGTTGACCAGCCCCAGCATTTT.

Here the CDR3 reads CASSLGQGHGTQHF. CDR3 DNA: TGTGCCAGCAGCTTAGGACAGGGGCATGGGACCCAGCATTTT. This chain links TRBV7-6 with TRBJ1-5; 8 bases agree with TRBD1. The CDR3 totals 14 residues. Germline V gives CDR1 SGHVS, CDR2 FNYEAQ. V gave up 1 base and J gave up 11 bases; unmatched junction bases: 7.

This clonotype has more than one count but fewer than ten. One end of the junction does not line up with germline, which may come from a read error. Here the CDR3 reads CACSEDRVHYGYTF. The CDR3 region has the DNA TGTGCCTGCAGCGAAGACAGGGTCCACTATGGCTACACCTTC. The rearrangement uses TRBV5-5 and TRBJ1-2; 7 positions agree with TRBD1. CDR3 size: 14 residues. CDR1 and CDR2 from the germline V gene are SGHKS and YYEKEE (reference sequence).

This clonotype appeared a few times. V and J are TRBV29-1 and TRBJ2-3; D gene unclear. Germline V CDR1 and CDR2: SQVTM, ANQGSEA. The CDR3 spans 14 residues. Deletions cut 4 bases from V and 2 bases from J, with 13 bases between. In DNA, the CDR3 is TGCAGCGTTGTCCACGGTGGGCACACAGATACGCAGTATTTT. This codes for CSVVHGGHTDTQYF.

The J gene is TRBJ2-7, the V gene TRBV9, with D possibly matching TRBD1 (5 bases). Germline V gives CDR1 SGDLS, CDR2 YYNGEE. The CDR3 extends over 13 amino acids. The V gene lost 3 bases and the J gene lost 1 base, with 8 bases spanning the gap. The DNA for the CDR3 is TGTGCCAGCAGCGGCAGGGTTTCCTACGAGCAGTACTTC. Translating it yields CASSGRVSYEQYF.

This clonotype was seen ten or more times. CDR3 sequence: CASSSSGNNEQFF. CDR3 nucleotides: TGTGCCAGCAGTTCCTCAGGGAACAATGAGCAGTTCTTC. The chain combines TRBV12-3 or TRBV12-4 with TRBJ2-1; TRBD1 is a possible D gene (5 bases). CDR3 length equals 13 residues. The V gene lost 4 bases and the J gene lost 5 bases, with 9 bases spanning the gap.

This clonotype was seen only a few times. The chain combines TRBV7-8 with TRBJ1-5; TRBD1 is a possible D gene (6 bases). Germline CDR1 SGHVS, CDR2 FQNEAQ. With 5 bases removed from V and 9 bases from J, the gap between germline ends came to 20 bases. The CDR3 consists of 15 residues. CDR3 sequence reads: CASSTEDSTRWPQHF. The CDR3 nucleotides read TGTGCCAGCAGCACAGAGGACAGCACAAGGTGGCCCCAGCATTTT.

The DNA for the CDR3 is TGTGCCAGCAGCGCGGGACTAGCAGGTTACGAGCAGTACTTC. This translates into CASSAGLAGYEQYF. The gene calls are TRBV9 and TRBJ2-5, with 9 bases matching TRBD2. Judging by the DNA end, TRBJ2-7 fits better; the J call may be wrong. Per germline, CDR1 SGDLS and CDR2 YYNGEE. There are 14 residues in the CDR3.

This chain links TRBV11-1 with TRBJ1-6; tentative D call: TRBD1 (5 bases). Germline V gene lookup returns CDR1 SGHAT and CDR2 FQDESV (reference sequence). V gave up 5 bases and J gave up 6 bases, with 11 bases separating them. This CDR3 comprises 14 residues. The CDR3 region has the DNA TGTGCCAGCAGCCCGGGGACGTCTAATTCACCCCTCCACTTT. It encodes CASSPGTSNSPLHF.

The chain uses TRBV5-1 and TRBJ2-3; D perhaps matches TRBD1 (6 bases). The germline V and J ends were trimmed by 4 bases and 6 bases, with 18 bases remaining between them. CDR1 SGHRS and CDR2 YFSETQ come from the germline V gene. The CDR3 is 15 amino acids. The CDR3 reads CASSRGQGIGDTQYF. CDR3 DNA sequence: TGCGCCAGCAGCCGCGGGCAGGGGATCGGGGATACGCAGTATTTT.

This clonotype turned up a few times. CDR3 coding DNA: TGTGCCAGCAACGACGCGGGCGCCTCCTACAATGAGCAGTTCTTC. Protein product: CASNDAGASYNEQFF. The chain joins TRBV28 to TRBJ2-1; D is possibly TRBD2 (5 bases). The CDR3 runs 15 residues. V lost 7 bases, J lost 0 bases, and 13 bases lay in between. Germline V lookup: CDR1 MDHEN, CDR2 SYDVKM.

The chain couples TRBV5-1 to TRBJ1-1; D uncertain. The CDR3 is made up of 13 amino acids. V lost 7 bases and J lost 0, with 10 bases in between. Germline CDR1 reads SGHRS; CDR2 reads YFSETQ. CDR3 amino acids: CASAVRMNTEAFF. CDR3 sequence (DNA): TGCGCCAGCGCGGTACGGATGAACACTGAAGCTTTCTTT.

This clonotype was counted ten times or more. The chain links TRBV9 to TRBJ2-3; no firm D call. The germline V and J ends were trimmed by 0 bases and 0 bases, with 2 bases remaining between them. Germline V gene data show CDR1 as SGDLS and CDR2 as YYNGEE. The CDR3 extends over 13 amino acids. The chain's CDR3 is CASSVVSTDTQYF. In DNA, the CDR3 is TGTGCCAGCAGCGTAGTTAGCACAGATACGCAGTATTTT.

The rearrangement links TRBV24-1 to TRBJ1-2; TRBD1 agrees at 7 bases. Germline V gene lookup returns CDR1 KGHDR and CDR2 SFDVKD. Trimming at V came to 4 bases and at J to 8 bases, leaving 15 bases not matched to a gene. The CDR3 runs to 16 residues. The CDR3 DNA is TGTGCCACCAGTGACTCAAAGACAGGGCCCTTACGGGGCTACACCTTC. It codes for CATSDSKTGPLRGYTF.

This clonotype was counted ten times or more. The CDR3 bases are TGCAGCGTTGAAGATCAGGGCCAGCACATTAACCCTAGCACAGATACGCAGTATTTT. As protein: CSVEDQGQHINPSTDTQYF. V usage is TRBV29-1 and J usage is TRBJ2-3; perhaps TRBD1 as D (5 bases). V shed 0 bases and J shed 0 bases, with 22 bases lying between them. The CDR3 is 19 residues long. CDR1 SQVTM and CDR2 ANQGSEA come from the germline V gene.

This clonotype was seen a handful of times. The chain couples TRBV7-2 to TRBJ2-6; D ambiguous. Trimming pared 1 base from V and 6 bases from J, leaving 7 bases between. Germline loops: CDR1 SGHTA, CDR2 FQGNSA. There are 14 residues in the CDR3. CDR3 DNA sequence: TGTGCCAGCAGCTTAGGACGGGTGGCCAACGTCCTGACTTTC. Protein: CASSLGRVANVLTF.

This clonotype was counted many times. The chain employs TRBV20-1 and TRBJ2-5, with D tentatively TRBD2 (6 bases). The CDR3 length is 12 residues. Looked up from germline, CDR1 is DFQATT and CDR2 is SNEGSKA (reference sequence). The V gene lost 1 base and the J gene lost 5 bases, with 8 bases spanning the gap. Here the CDR3 DNA reads TGCAGTGCTAGAGGCGGGGCGGAGACCCAGTACTTC. This sequence encodes CSARGGAETQYF.

This chain connects TRBV20-1 to TRBJ1-1, with D unresolved. V lost 6 bases and J 4 bases, leaving 9 bases between the germline ends. The CDR3 consists of 11 residues. Looked up from germline, CDR1 is DFQATT and CDR2 is SNEGSKA (reference sequence). The CDR3 region is CSAPRPTEAFF. DNA for the CDR3: TGCAGTGCCCCAAGGCCCACTGAAGCTTTCTTT.

This chain connects TRBV12-3 or TRBV12-4 to TRBJ2-5; 11 bases line up with TRBD2. The CDR3 spans 15 residues. Germline trimming cut 6 bases from V and 4 bases from J; bases unmatched to any gene: 7. CDR3 nucleotides: TGTGCCAGCAGCCCCACTAGCGGGAGTGGAGAGACCCAGTACTTC. It translates to CASSPTSGSGETQYF.

Turning to this clonotype: The conserved final phenylalanine or tryptophan is absent from the CDR3, which likely points to a read error. In nucleotides, the CDR3 is TGCAGTGCTAGTATCAGGGGGCGCATAATCGAGCAGTACTCC. Its translation: CSASIRGRIIEQYS. The rearrangement links TRBV20-1 to TRBJ2-7; 8 bases line up with TRBD1. V trimming: 3 bases; J trimming: 6 bases; junction bases outside the gene matches: 10. The V gene's germline CDR1 is DFQATT and CDR2 SNEGSKA (reference sequence). The CDR3 consists of 14 residues.

A few counts support this clonotype. The chain joins TRBV7-9 to TRBJ1-1; D is ambiguous. Germline V gene lookup returns CDR1 SEHNR and CDR2 FQNEAQ (reference sequence). The V end lost 5 bases, the J end lost 4 bases, and 8 bases lay between the germline ends. The CDR3 spans 12 residues. The CDR3 DNA sequence: TGTGCCAGCAGCGGACCGGGCACTGAAGCTTTCTTT. It translates to CASSGPGTEAFF.

CDR3 sequence (DNA): TGTGCCAGCAGGCTAGCGTACAGCTCCTACAATGAGCAGTTCTTC. Translating gives CASRLAYSSYNEQFF. This chain uses TRBV6-2 or TRBV6-3 with TRBJ2-1, with D perhaps TRBD2 (6 bases). There are 15 residues in the CDR3. Trimming left V 6 bases short and J 0 bases short, with 12 bases between. Germline-derived CDR1 and CDR2 are MNHEY and SVGEGT.

The sample holds a few counts of this clonotype. J is TRBJ2-7 and V is TRBV28; D might be TRBD1 (5 bases). Looked up from germline, CDR1 is MDHEN and CDR2 is SYDVKM. V was shortened by 5 bases and J by 4 bases, with 9 bases between the two germline ends. The CDR3 has 12 residues. Here the CDR3 DNA reads TGTGCCAGCAGTGGTAGGGGATACGAGCAGTACTTC. This codes for CASSGRGYEQYF.

Ten or more counts support this clonotype. V gene TRBV20-1 combines with J gene TRBJ2-1; 7 bases line up with TRBD2. Trimming cost V 0 bases and J 3 bases; bases outside gene matches: 5. This CDR3 contains 15 residues. The germline V gene has CDR1 DFQATT and CDR2 SNEGSKA (reference sequence). The CDR3 DNA reads as TGCAGTGCTAGAGATTGGAGCGGGAACTACAATGAGCAGTTCTTC. Translation gives CSARDWSGNYNEQFF.

V and J are TRBV15 and TRBJ2-3; 12 positions match TRBD2. The V and J ends lost 0 bases and 3 bases, in that order; junction bases with no gene match: 7. Germline loops: CDR1 LNHNV, CDR2 YYDKDF (reference sequence). The CDR3 spans 18 residues. In nucleotides, the CDR3 is TGTGCCACCAGCAGAGATTTGACTAGCGGGAGAGGTACAGATACGCAGTATTTT. This encodes CATSRDLTSGRGTDTQYF.

This clonotype was detected only a few times. The chain joins TRBV18 to TRBJ2-3; no firm D call. The V end was cut by 5 bases, the J end by 0 bases, with 18 bases between. The CDR3 consists of 17 residues. The germline V gene has CDR1 KGHSH and CDR2 LQKENI. This chain's CDR3 is CASSRKSSYTSTDTQYF. DNA for the CDR3: TGTGCCAGCTCAAGAAAATCGTCTTACACTAGCACAGATACGCAGTATTTT.